The 24 T cell receptor beta chains given below trace back to one sample, sequenced in a study of CD8 T cells in ankylosing spondylitis. Via MiXCR, TCRdb re-called the 5' RACE reads, giving one row per CDR3 protein. The repertoire has roughly 150,000 distinct CDR3 sequences, around a third of them found once; the top ten carry 4.5% to 6%. Sequencing was done on a sample of synovial fluid, either unsorted or a sorted T cell fraction (not recorded which). These TCRs come from a male donor with ankylosing spondylitis.

For this clonotype: The germline gene is not matched at one end of the junction; a read error may be the cause. This sequence joins TRBV20-1 and TRBJ2-5; TRBD2 agrees at 9 bases. The CDR3 is 18 residues long. Germline V gene sequence: CDR1 DFQATT, CDR2 SNEGSKA (reference sequence). The CDR3 nucleotides are TGCTGTGCTAGAGATCTCCGGGCTAGCGGGACCGCATCAGAGACCCAGTACTTC. As protein: CCARDLRASGTASETQYF.

This clonotype was observed a handful of times. CDR3 bases: TGCAGTGCTAATCCGAGGGGCTCCTACAATGAGCAGTTCTTC. Protein product: CSANPRGSYNEQFF. The chain is built from TRBV20-1 and TRBJ2-1; tentatively, D is TRBD1 or TRBD2 (5 bases each). CDR1 DFQATT and CDR2 SNEGSKA come from the germline V gene (reference sequence). The CDR3 is 14 amino acids. The germline V and J ends were trimmed by 4 bases and 0 bases, with 10 bases remaining between them.

The genes are TRBV6-1 and TRBJ2-7; D gene uncertain. In germline, CDR1 is MNHNS, CDR2 SASEGT. CDR3 length equals 11 residues. Trimming cost V 2 bases and J 6 bases, with 5 bases left between them. The CDR3, as DNA: TGTGCCAGCAGTGAAATTTCCGAGCAGTACTTC. It yields the protein CASSEISEQYF.

This clonotype was recorded a few times. CDR3 sequence: CSAGRTGTGELFF. For the CDR3, the DNA is TGCAGTGCTGGGCGGACAGGGACCGGGGAGCTGTTTTTT. The J gene is TRBJ2-2, the V gene TRBV20-1; TRBD1 matches 8 bases. This CDR3 has 13 residues. V lost 5 bases, J lost 5 bases, and 4 bases stayed unmatched. Germline V gene sequence: CDR1 DFQATT, CDR2 SNEGSKA (reference sequence).

This clonotype was counted between two and nine times. A read error may produce the germline difference seen at one junction end. The V and J genes are TRBV12-3 or TRBV12-4 and TRBJ1-2, with a tentative D call TRBD1 (6 bases). The CDR3 has 10 residues. The CDR3 here is CASRRNRVSF. The DNA for the CDR3 is TGTGCCAGCAGAAGAAACAGGGTCTCCTTC.

V usage is TRBV6-2 or TRBV6-3 and J usage is TRBJ1-1, with D maybe TRBD1 (5 bases). Deletions cut 6 bases from V and 3 bases from J, with 17 bases between. This CDR3 comprises 15 residues. The germline gives CDR1 MNHEY, CDR2 SVGEGT. The CDR3 sequence: CASSPKGARDTEAFF. The CDR3 bases are TGTGCCAGCAGCCCCAAAGGGGCGAGGGACACTGAAGCTTTCTTT.

This clonotype is medium-sized. The chain has TRBV5-8 and TRBJ2-7; TRBD2 matches 10 bases. The CDR3 spans 14 residues. Trimming cost V 4 bases and J 4 bases; bases outside gene matches: 5. CDR1 is SGHTS and CDR2 is YDEGEE in the germline V gene. CDR3 in DNA: TGTGCCAGCAGCAATCTAGCGGGGGTTTACGAGCAGTACTTC. Amino acid sequence: CASSNLAGVYEQYF.

The chain employs TRBV12-3 or TRBV12-4 and TRBJ1-2; D gene uncertain. This CDR3 contains 12 residues. With 3 bases removed from V and 1 base from J, the gap between germline ends came to 3 bases. CDR3 coding DNA: TGTGCCAGCAGTTTTCGTAACTATGGCTACACCTTC. This sequence encodes CASSFRNYGYTF.

This chain connects TRBV7-2 to TRBJ1-1; D is uncertain. Germline V gene sequence: CDR1 SGHTA, CDR2 FQGNSA. V lost 2 bases and J lost 0, with 10 bases in between. This CDR3 has 15 residues. As DNA, the CDR3 is TGTGCCAGCAGCTTAAGTTGGCAGATGAACACTGAAGCTTTCTTT. It is translated as CASSLSWQMNTEAFF.

The table lists this clonotype with many counts. The V and J genes are TRBV2 and TRBJ1-2; D is undetermined. Germline-derived CDR1 and CDR2 are SNHLY and FYNNEI. V lost 7 bases and J 2 bases, leaving 17 bases between the germline ends. The length of the CDR3 is 15 residues. Here the CDR3 reads CASIEVGLGNYGYTF. The DNA for the CDR3 is TGTGCCAGCATCGAAGTGGGCCTCGGAAACTATGGCTACACCTTC.

The chain links TRBV20-1 to TRBJ1-6; TRBD1 is a possible D gene (6 bases). V lost 3 bases to trimming and J lost 0 bases, with 24 bases between them. The CDR3 covers 20 residues. Germline-derived CDR1 and CDR2 are DFQATT and SNEGSKA (reference sequence). This chain's CDR3 is CSASARRRGGLSSYNSPLHF. In nucleotides, the CDR3 is TGCAGTGCTAGCGCCCGCCGGCGGGGGGGGCTAAGCTCCTATAATTCACCCCTCCACTTT.

This rearrangement joins TRBV29-1 to TRBJ1-4; maybe TRBD1 (6 bases). The CDR3 length is 13 residues. Trimming cost V 7 bases and J 2 bases, with 11 bases left between them. CDR1 and CDR2 from the germline V gene are SQVTM and ANQGSEA. The CDR3 DNA reads as TGCAGCGCGGGGGGGGCTACTAATGAAAAACTGTTTTTT. Translation gives CSAGGATNEKLFF.

In this sample, this clonotype turned up once. The CDR3, as DNA: TGTGCCAGCAGCCACGGCGGGGGTAAGCCCCAGCATTTT. Amino acids: CASSHGGGKPQHF. The chain carries TRBV3-1 and TRBJ1-5, with D possibly being TRBD1 (5 bases). V was trimmed by 3 bases and J by 8 bases, leaving 11 bases between them. The CDR3 is 13 amino acids. The germline V gene has CDR1 LGHDT and CDR2 YNNKEL (reference sequence).

Turning to this clonotype: Being one base from a much bigger clone, this may be a read error. This chain uses TRBV6-1 with TRBJ1-1; D is unresolved. Germline V gives CDR1 MNHNS, CDR2 SASEGT. This CDR3 contains 14 residues. The CDR3 DNA sequence: TGTGCCAGCAGTCCCCGGACGGTGAACACTGAAGTTTTCTTT. Translation gives CASSPRTVNTEVFF.

The genes are TRBV7-6 and TRBJ1-2; no clear D gene. Germline V lookup: CDR1 SGHVS, CDR2 FNYEAQ. There are 13 residues in the CDR3. Between the trimmed V and J ends, which lost 5 bases and 6 bases, there was a span of 13 bases. CDR3 DNA: TGTGCCAGCAGCGCATGGTCTGATGATGGCTACACCTTC. It is translated as CASSAWSDDGYTF.

The V gene is TRBV4-1, the J gene TRBJ2-1; no definite D call. The V and J ends lost 0 bases and 0 bases respectively, with 9 bases between them. Germline assignment: CDR1 MGHRA and CDR2 YSYEKL. CDR3 length: 16 amino acids. The CDR3 nucleotides are TGCGCCAGCAGCCAAGATACGGATAGCTCCTACAATGAGCAGTTCTTC. Protein sequence: CASSQDTDSSYNEQFF.

This clonotype was seen a handful of times. The rearrangement joins TRBV25-1 to TRBJ2-4; D remains unclear. The V and J ends lost 1 base and 2 bases respectively, with 12 bases between them. This CDR3 contains 16 residues. The germline V gene has CDR1 MGHDK and CDR2 SYGVNS. CDR3 in DNA: TGTGCCAGCAGTGAATTCACCCCCGGATCCAAAAACATTCAGTACTTC. The encoded protein is CASSEFTPGSKNIQYF.

This clonotype was observed many times. The V call is TRBV7-2, the J call TRBJ2-5, with TRBD2 matching 11 bases. CDR1 and CDR2 (germline): SGHTA, FQGNSA. V lost 5 bases and J lost 5; bases outside the gene matches: 10. The CDR3 is 16 residues long. CDR3 sequence reads: CASSPKLAGVQETQYF. The CDR3 DNA follows: TGTGCCAGCAGCCCGAAACTAGCGGGGGTTCAGGAGACCCAGTACTTC.

The V and J genes are TRBV20-1 and TRBJ2-5; TRBD1 agrees at 10 bases. The germline V gene encodes CDR1 DFQATT and CDR2 SNEGSKA (reference sequence). The CDR3 consists of 16 residues. J gave up 5 bases and V 0 bases, and 9 bases lay outside the gene matches. The CDR3 DNA reads TGCAGTGCTAGAGACCCGACAGGGGGCGCGGGGGAGACCCAGTACTTC. It translates to CSARDPTGGAGETQYF.

The CDR3 region is CASSLQGLGTGELFF. As DNA, the CDR3 is TGTGCCAGCAGTTTACAGGGATTGGGCACCGGGGAGCTGTTTTTT. The V gene is TRBV6-5, the J gene TRBJ2-2; D possibly corresponds to TRBD1 (6 bases). The CDR3 runs to 15 residues. The V gene lost 4 bases and the J gene lost 4 bases, with 13 bases spanning the gap. Germline V CDR1 and CDR2: MNHEY, SVGAGI.

CDR3 amino acids: CASSEPRGPNEKLFF. The CDR3 DNA follows: TGTGCCAGCAGTGAACCCAGAGGACCTAATGAAAAACTGTTTTTT. The chain couples TRBV25-1 to TRBJ1-4; the D is unclear. V lost 2 bases and J lost 3, with 10 bases in between. The CDR3 loop spans 15 amino acids. Germline CDR1 MGHDK, CDR2 SYGVNS. Together with reference TRBV25-1 and TRBJ1-4, the CDR3 gives the full variable domain: EADIYQTPRYLVIGTGKKITLECSQTMGHDKMYWYQQDPGMELHLIHYSYGVNSTEKGDLSSESTVSRIRTEHFPLTLESARPSHTSQYLCASSEPRGPNEKLFFGSGTQLSVL.

This clonotype was recorded many times. The chain couples TRBV6-1 to TRBJ1-1, with 8 nucleotides matching TRBD1. This CDR3 region has 15 residues. Trimming removed 8 bases from V and 0 bases from J; junction bases left unmatched: 8. Germline loops: CDR1 MNHNS, CDR2 SASEGT. DNA for the CDR3: TGTGCCAGCCGTGGACAGGGACTCCTGAACACTGAAGCTTTCTTT. Its translation: CASRGQGLLNTEAFF.

The chain joins TRBV7-3 to TRBJ2-3; 8 bases map to TRBD2. The germline V gene encodes CDR1 SGHTA and CDR2 FQGTGA. The CDR3 contains 16 residues. Germline trimming cut 0 bases from V and 1 base from J; bases unmatched to any gene: 3. The CDR3 is CASSLTAAGGTDTQYF. CDR3 bases: TGTGCCAGCAGCTTAACGGCAGCGGGGGGCACAGATACGCAGTATTTT. The full variable domain, rest sourced from reference TRBV7-3 and TRBJ2-3, is GAGVSQTPSNKVTEKGKYVELRCDPISGHTALYWYRQSLGQGPEFLIYFQGTGAADDSGLPNDRFFAVRPEGSVSTLKIQRTERGDSAVYLCASSLTAAGGTDTQYFGPGTRLTVL.

Many counts were recorded for this clonotype. J is TRBJ2-3 and V is TRBV28; D perhaps matches TRBD2 (6 bases). CDR1 MDHEN and CDR2 SYDVKM come from the germline V gene. Trimming cost V 4 bases and J 9 bases, with 11 bases left between them. The CDR3 has 12 amino acids. The CDR3 region is CASSYNGRTQYF. Here the CDR3 DNA reads TGTGCCAGCAGTTACAACGGGAGAACGCAGTATTTT.